This T cell receptor beta chain is drawn from a study of OX40 agonist ivuxolimab in advanced cancers. CDR1 and CDR2 (germline): MDHEN, SYDVKM. Trimming pared 2 bases from V and 7 bases from J, leaving 11 bases between. The CDR3 loop spans 14 amino acids. The table came from immunoSEQ multiplex PCR; TCRdb's copy has only in-frame clones and leaves some out. The sample consists of 67,000 or so clones, about 88% of them appearing once. The rearrangement uses TRBV28 and TRBJ1-4, with D tentatively TRBD1 (5 bases). The sequencing here drew on CD4+ or CD8+ T cells sorted from blood, taken in a trial of the OX40 agonist ivuxolimab. The clonotype was recovered from an adult with an advanced solid tumor such as melanoma, head and neck, liver or kidney cancer. This chain's CDR3 is CASSLPQGGEKLFF. CDR3 DNA: TGTGCCAGCAGTTTACCGCAGGGAGGTGAAAAACTGTTTTTT.